This is a list of T cell receptor beta chains from one sample in a study of stem cell transplantation in POMP-related autoinflammatory disease. Clones were read by immunoSEQ multiplex PCR, and TCRdb kept only the in-frame ones, dropping some. The profile shows some 69,000 clones, just over 90% of them singletons. Sequences were derived from CD4+ T cells from PBMCs, sampled after stem cell transplantation. These receptors were collected from a human patient with POMP-related autoinflammation and immune dysregulation (PRAID). Some T cells may be graft donor cells. The CDR3 runs from the conserved cysteine through the conserved F or W. D genes are given only for firm matches. Expanded clones get a size class; other rows say once, few or many, or leave the size out.

D,J,V,size,DNA,CDR3
-,TRBJ2-1,TRBV3-1/TRBV3-2,once,TGTGCCAGCAGCCAAGATCCAGGGCGGGATGAGCAGTTCTTC,CASSQDPGRDEQFF
-,TRBJ1-4,TRBV10-3,-,TGTGCCATCCGCCAAGGGGGTGCAACTAATGAAAAACTGTTTTTT,CAIRQGGATNEKLFF
-,TRBJ1-1,TRBV18,-,TGTGCCAGCTCACCGGACACCGGCGCTGAAGCTTTCTTT,CASSPDTGAEAFF
-,TRBJ2-4,TRBV19,-,TGTGCCAGTAGCATCCTTCGACCGGTAGCCAAAAACATTCAGTACTTC,CASSILRPVAKNIQYF
-,TRBJ2-5,TRBV29-1,once,TGCAGCGTCGAAGGCGAGACCCAGTACTTC,CSVEGETQYF
-,TRBJ1-6,TRBV30,-,TGTGCCTGGATCGGAAGCTCCTATAATTCACCCCTCCACTTT,CAWIGSSYNSPLHF
-,TRBJ1-5,TRBV15,-,TGTGCCACCAGCAGAGATCGAGGGGTCGGTCAGCCCCAGCATTTT,CATSRDRGVGQPQHF
TRBD2,TRBJ2-2,TRBV27,-,TGTGCCAGCTGGGGAGGGAGTGGGACCGGGGAGCTGTTTTTT,CASWGGSGTGELFF
TRBD2,TRBJ2-5,TRBV6-5,-,TGTGCCAGCAGTCTTGGGGGGGGACAAGAGACCCAGTACTTC,CASSLGGGQETQYF
-,TRBJ2-7,TRBV4-1,-,TGCGCCAGCAGCCCCCAAGCGGGCAGGGAGTACGAGCAGTACTTC,CASSPQAGREYEQYF
-,TRBJ2-2,TRBV19,once,TGTGCCAGTAGGGGCCACGCGAACACCGGGGAGCTGTTTTTT,CASRGHANTGELFF
-,TRBJ2-7,TRBV29-1,-,TGCAGCGTGGCAGTCCGGGCAGAATCCTACGAGCAGTACTTC,CSVAVRAESYEQYF
-,TRBJ2-2,TRBV10-1,-,TGCGCCAGCAGTGGCAGGGGACCCGGGGAGCTGTTTTTT,CASSGRGPGELFF
TRBD2,TRBJ2-1,TRBV7-3,-,TGTGCCAGCAGCGCCCGCGGACTAGCGGGACCTCAGACCTCCTACAATGAGCAGTTCTTC,CASSARGLAGPQTSYNEQFF
-,TRBJ2-1,TRBV7-3,-,TGTGCCAGCAGTTCAGCGGCTAGCTCCTACAATGAGCAGTTCTTC,CASSSAASSYNEQFF
TRBD1,TRBJ1-1,TRBV5-1,-,TGCGCCAGCAGGGACAGGGTGGGCACTGAAGCTTTCTTT,CASRDRVGTEAFF
TRBD1,TRBJ1-3,TRBV5-1,-,TGCGCCAGCAGCTCGTCGACAGGGGCTGGAAACACCATATATTTT,CASSSSTGAGNTIYF
-,TRBJ2-3,TRBV5-1,-,TGCGCCAGCAGCCTAATGACGACAGATACGCAGTATTTT,CASSLMTTDTQYF
-,TRBJ2-6,TRBV6-5,-,TGTGCCAGCAGTAACGGACTCTCTGGGGCCAACGTCCTGACTTTC,CASSNGLSGANVLTF
-,TRBJ1-2,TRBV27,-,TGTGCCACCAAACCTAAACCTAACTATGGCTACACCTTC,CATKPKPNYGYTF